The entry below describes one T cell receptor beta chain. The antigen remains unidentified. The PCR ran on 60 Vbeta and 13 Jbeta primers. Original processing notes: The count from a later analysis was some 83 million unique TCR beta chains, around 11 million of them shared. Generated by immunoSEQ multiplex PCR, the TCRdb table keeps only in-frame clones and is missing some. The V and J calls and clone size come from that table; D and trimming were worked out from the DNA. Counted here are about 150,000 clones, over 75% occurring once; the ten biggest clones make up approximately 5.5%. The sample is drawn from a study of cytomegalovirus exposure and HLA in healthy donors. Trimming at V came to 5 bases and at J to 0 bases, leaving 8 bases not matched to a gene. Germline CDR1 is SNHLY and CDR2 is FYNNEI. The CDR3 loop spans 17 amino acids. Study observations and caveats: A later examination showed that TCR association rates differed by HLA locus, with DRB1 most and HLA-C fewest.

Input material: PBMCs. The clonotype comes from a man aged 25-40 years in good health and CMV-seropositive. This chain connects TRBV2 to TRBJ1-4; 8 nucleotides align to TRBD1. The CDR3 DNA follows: TGTGCCAGCAGTTCGGACAGGGCGGGCGCAACTAATGAAAAACTGTTTTTT. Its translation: CASSSDRAGATNEKLFF.